This is a list of T cell receptor beta chains from one sample in a study of cytomegalovirus exposure and HLA in healthy donors. Profiling relied on immunoSEQ multiplex PCR, and the TCRdb table lists in-frame clones only, not all of them. This table holds 150,000 to 200,000 clones, 75% to 80% found once. The sequenced sample was PBMCs. The receptors stem from a man aged 50-60 years in good health and CMV-seropositive. Each CDR3 is given with its conserved first and last residue. D genes are given only for firm matches. The size entry is marked missing in some rows and otherwise reads once, few, many or a size class.

D,size,J,V,DNA,CDR3
-,-,TRBJ1-5,TRBV19,TGTGCCAGTATGGGGGGTAGTCAGCCCCAGCATTTT,CASMGGSQPQHF
TRBD2,-,TRBJ2-1,TRBV7-3,TGTGCCAGCAGCAGGGACTCGGGGGGTACCTACAATGAGCAGTTCTTC,CASSRDSGGTYNEQFF
-,few,TRBJ2-5,TRBV13,TGTGCCAGCAGCTTCCGGGAGACCCAGTACTTC,CASSFRETQYF
TRBD1,-,TRBJ1-1,TRBV10-3,TGTGCCATCAGTGCGACGACAGGGGGCTCGCTTAGAACTGAAGCTTTCTTT,CAISATTGGSLRTEAFF
TRBD2,-,TRBJ2-2,TRBV13,TGTGCCAGCAGCTTTGCAACAAGGACTAGCGGGGGGGCGAACACCGGGGAGCTGTTTTTT,CASSFATRTSGGANTGELFF
TRBD1,-,TRBJ1-5,TRBV28,TGTGCCAGCACTAAGGGGACAGAGCCTATTGGGCATCAGCCCCAGCATTTT,CASTKGTEPIGHQPQHF
-,few,TRBJ2-1,TRBV15,TGTGCCACCAGCAGACAGGGTAAGGGCTACAATGAGCAGTTCTTC,CATSRQGKGYNEQFF
-,-,TRBJ1-2,TRBV13,TGTGCCAGCAGCTCTGGCCTTAGTTCCCTCAGAGGGGGGGACTATGGCTACACCTTC,CASSSGLSSLRGGDYGYTF
-,few,TRBJ2-2,TRBV29-1,TGCAGCGTTGCGGTCAACCGTGGCACCGGGGAGCTGTTTTTT,CSVAVNRGTGELFF
-,few,TRBJ1-1,TRBV5-1,TGCGCCAGCAGCCCGGGACAGAACACTGAAGCTTTCTTT,CASSPGQNTEAFF
TRBD1,-,TRBJ1-2,TRBV5-4,TGTGCCAGCAGCTTGGGAGAAGGGGCAGGGGGCGGTGGCTACACCTTC,CASSLGEGAGGGGYTF
TRBD1,-,TRBJ1-1,TRBV5-1,TGCGCCAGCAGCTTGGGGGGGGGACAGGGAAGATCAGCTTTCTTT,CASSLGGGQGRSAFF
TRBD1,-,TRBJ1-6,TRBV7-8,TGTGCCAGCAGCTTAAGCCAGGGGGCCAATTCACCCCTCCACTTT,CASSLSQGANSPLHF
TRBD2,few,TRBJ2-1,TRBV13,TGTGCCAGCAGCTTTCGACTAGCGGGGGGTGTCAGTCTCGATGAGCAGTTCTTC,CASSFRLAGGVSLDEQFF
TRBD2,-,TRBJ2-3,TRBV5-1,TGCGCCAGCAGCCCGGCGACTAGCGGGGGAACAGATACGCAGTATTTT,CASSPATSGGTDTQYF
TRBD1,few,TRBJ1-1,TRBV7-9,TGTGCCAGCAGCCCGAGCCGTCGGACAGGGAACGCTCGGTCCCCCGAAGCTTTCTTT,CASSPSRRTGNARSPEAFF
-,-,TRBJ1-2,TRBV4-2,TGTGCCAGCAGCCACGTCCCGGGACAAGACCCTAACTATGGCTACACCTTC,CASSHVPGQDPNYGYTF
TRBD2,once,TRBJ2-1,TRBV19,TGTGCCAGTAGTATGGGGCGGGGGGGTTACAATGAGCAGTTCTTC,CASSMGRGGYNEQFF
-,-,TRBJ2-1,TRBV20-1,TGCAGTGCGGGGAGCAATGAGCAGTTCTTC,CSAGSNEQFF
-,once,TRBJ1-1,TRBV7-2,TGTGCCAGCAGCTTGACAGGCCCTTTGTCTGAAGCTTTCTTT,CASSLTGPLSEAFF
-,-,TRBJ1-5,TRBV6-4,TGTGCCAGCAGTGACGGGGGGGTCGGCGGAACCCAGCCCCAGCATTTT,CASSDGGVGGTQPQHF
-,-,TRBJ2-5,TRBV28,TGTGCCAGCAGTTTCGGGTTTGGGGAGCAGTACTTC,CASSFGFGEQYF
-,-,TRBJ1-4,TRBV4-3,TGCGCCAGCAGCCAGGATACAGGGTTTCCAACTAATGAAAAACTGTTTTTT,CASSQDTGFPTNEKLFF
TRBD1,-,TRBJ2-3,TRBV7-9,TGTGCCAGCAGCGTGACTAGGACAGGGGATGCAGATACGCAGTATTTT,CASSVTRTGDADTQYF
TRBD2,-,TRBJ2-4,TRBV5-4,TGTGCCAGCAGCTTGGAACCACTGACTAGCGGGGGCAAAAACATTCAGTACTTC,CASSLEPLTSGGKNIQYF
-,few,TRBJ1-1,TRBV10-3,TGTGCCATCAAGGGGGAACACGACTCTACTGAAGCTTTCTTT,CAIKGEHDSTEAFF
-,-,TRBJ1-5,TRBV28,TGTGCCAGTCGTACAGGGTTTTACCGCAATCAGCCCCAGCATTTT,CASRTGFYRNQPQHF
-,-,TRBJ1-5,TRBV9,TGTGCCAGCAGCACCAGGGCGGGGGGGCAGCCCCAGCATTTT,CASSTRAGGQPQHF
-,-,TRBJ1-2,TRBV2,TGTGCCAGCAGTGAAGCGATGGGGGCTGGCTATGGCTACACCTTC,CASSEAMGAGYGYTF
-,-,TRBJ1-6,TRBV19,TGTGCCAGTAGTATAGAGTTGGAGTATAATTCACCCCTCCACTTT,CASSIELEYNSPLHF
TRBD1,-,TRBJ2-2,TRBV5-4,TGTGCCAGCAGCTTGGTTTGGGGACAGGGGGGAAACGGGGAGCTGTTTTTT,CASSLVWGQGGNGELFF